The 10 T cell receptor beta chains below all came from one sample that was sequenced in a study of identical twins. TCRdb reprocessed the 5' RACE reads via MiXCR and lists one record per CDR3 protein. The sample records some 100,000 distinct CDR3 sequences, 5.9% being singletons. Sequencing was performed on memory T cells sorted from blood. These receptor sequences come from a woman aged 45-60 years in good health.

Concerning this clonotype: Since a much larger clone is just one base distant, this may be a read error. Given the absence of the conserved phenylalanine or tryptophan at the CDR3 end, a read error is likely. Because the CDR3's place on the DNA is in doubt, the DNA is left out and the CDR3 is given as listed by TCRdb. This chain uses TRBV11-3 with TRBJ2-4; the D call in the table, TRBD1, was not verified against the DNA. A total of 11 residues make up the CDR3, ends included. Germline CDR1 is SGHNT and CDR2 is YENEEA. This CDR3 reads CASSLQGEWYY.

This clonotype was detected many times. The rearrangement joins TRBV11-2 to TRBJ1-1; 7 nucleotides align to TRBD1. The CDR3 extends over 15 amino acids. V shed 5 bases, J shed 4 bases, and the junction held 10 bases outside the gene matches. Germline values: CDR1 SGHAT, CDR2 FQNNGV. The chain's CDR3 is CASSDTGARSTEAFF. The CDR3 DNA reads as TGTGCCAGCAGCGATACAGGGGCGAGGAGCACTGAAGCTTTCTTT.

The chain joins TRBV7-8 to TRBJ2-5; TRBD2 is a possible D gene (5 bases). The CDR3 has 16 amino acids. The V gene's germline CDR1 is SGHVS and CDR2 FQNEAQ. V lost 0 bases and J 4 bases, leaving 15 bases between the germline ends. The CDR3, as DNA: TGTGCCAGCAGCTTAGCCCCGGGGTCCAGAGCAGAGACCCAGTACTTC. This codes for CASSLAPGSRAETQYF.

This clonotype was seen ten or more times. J is TRBJ1-1 and V is TRBV29-1; no firm D call. Germline CDR1 is SQVTM and CDR2 is ANQGSEA. Trimming removed 2 bases from V and 4 bases from J, with 11 bases in between. The CDR3 is 13 residues long. CDR3 region: CSVERVGSTEAFF. CDR3 coding DNA: TGCAGCGTTGAAAGGGTGGGGTCCACTGAAGCTTTCTTT.

This clonotype was seen a handful of times. The genes are TRBV3-1 and TRBJ1-4; D unresolved. Trimming took off 11 bases at V and 3 bases at J, with 16 bases between the two ends. Germline-derived CDR1 and CDR2 are LGHDT and YNNKEL (reference sequence). The CDR3 has 14 amino acids. CDR3 sequence: CAVGIGTSNEKLFF. The CDR3 DNA follows: TGTGCCGTAGGAATTGGAACCTCTAATGAAAAACTGTTTTTT.

This clonotype occurred many times. The gene calls are TRBV7-9 and TRBJ1-1; D gene uncertain. Trimming took 7 bases from V and 5 from J, leaving 23 bases between them. This CDR3 is built from 16 residues. CDR1 is SEHNR, CDR2 FQNEAQ, per germline (reference sequence). The CDR3 nucleotides read TGTGCCAGCATCCAAAGTTTAGGGATAAGCCTTACTGAAGCTTTCTTT. As protein: CASIQSLGISLTEAFF.

This clonotype occurred many times. The chain has TRBV29-1 and TRBJ2-1; TRBD1 matches 10 bases. Germline CDR1 reads SQVTM; CDR2 reads ANQGSEA. Germline trimming cut 0 bases from V and 2 bases from J; bases unmatched to any gene: 4. The CDR3 contains 16 residues. The CDR3: CSVEDPGTGAYNEQFF. The CDR3 nucleotides are TGCAGCGTTGAAGACCCGGGGACAGGGGCCTACAATGAGCAGTTCTTC.

The sample holds many counts of this clonotype. The chain links TRBV29-1 to TRBJ2-5; D could derive from TRBD1 or TRBD2 (7 bases each). This CDR3 spans 12 amino acids. Germline V gene lookup returns CDR1 SQVTM and CDR2 ANQGSEA. The V and J ends lost 7 bases and 5 bases respectively, with 14 bases between them. The CDR3 region has the DNA TGCAGCGGCAGGGGGAGGGGGGAGACCCAGTACTTC. This gives the protein CSGRGRGETQYF.

This clonotype was seen at least ten times. The gene calls are TRBV20-1 and TRBJ2-7; the match to TRBD2 covers 7 bases. V was pared by 2 bases and J by 4 bases, with 8 bases of the junction left unmatched. Germline V gene data show CDR1 as DFQATT and CDR2 as SNEGSKA (reference sequence). CDR3 length: 14 residues. The CDR3 sequence is CSARYDGGGYEQYF. CDR3 coding DNA: TGCAGTGCTAGATACGATGGGGGGGGATACGAGCAGTACTTC.

This clonotype was found a few times. The rearrangement links TRBV12-5 to TRBJ2-3; TRBD1 matches 7 bases. The CDR3 spans 16 residues. V shed 6 bases, J shed 2 bases, and the junction held 11 bases outside the gene matches. The germline V gene has CDR1 LGHNT and CDR2 FRNRAP. This CDR3 reads CASGFPPGQNTDTQYF. The CDR3 bases are TGTGCTAGTGGATTCCCCCCGGGACAGAACACAGATACGCAGTATTTT.